Sequencing of this T cell receptor (beta chain) was carried out in a study of blood T cell repertoires in COVID-19. At the level of the study: Sources were T cells, B-cell-depleted T cells, or PBMCs; the material itself was cDNA or gDNA.

Only in-frame clones appear in the TCRdb table, and some are missing; sequencing was by immunoSEQ multiplex PCR. Of just under 60,000 clones listed, 70% to 90% are singletons. This clone was recorded a few times. The CDR3 loop spans 15 amino acids. With 3 bases clipped from V and 6 bases from J, the junction kept 8 bases outside the gene matches. The germline gives CDR1 SGHRS, CDR2 YFSETQ. This clonotype originated in a man between 60 and 75 years old with acute or convalescent COVID-19. Material for sequencing was peripheral blood. This rearrangement joins TRBV5-1 to TRBJ1-1; 10 bases line up with TRBD1. The CDR3, as DNA: TGCGCCAGCAGCTACGCCCCTGGACAGGGGGCTGAAGCTTTCTTT. It encodes CASSYAPGQGAEAFF.